This TCR beta chain appears in the sequencing data of a study of cytomegalovirus exposure and HLA in healthy donors. Study-level results: A later analysis associated 16,000 or so TCR beta sequences with HLA alleles at a 0.05 false discovery rate. Published work reported that the classifier diagnosed cytomegalovirus status with high specificity and sensitivity. Later analysis revealed greater clonal expansion in HLA-associated TCR beta chains than in equally common others.

The CDR3 runs 14 residues. CDR1 MNHEY and CDR2 SVGAGI come from the germline V gene. The ends were cut back, 4 bases at V and 8 bases at J, with 14 bases in the middle. A note on this clone: The target antigen is unknown.

In the PCR, 60 Vbeta and 13 Jbeta primers were used. Profiling relied on immunoSEQ multiplex PCR, and the TCRdb table lists in-frame clones only, not all of them. This sample's clone table lists more than 110,000 clones. Material: PBMCs. The clonotype was recovered from a man between 35 and 55 years old in good health and CMV-seronegative. This chain connects TRBV6-5 to TRBJ1-4; possibly TRBD1 for D (6 bases). The CDR3 loop reads CASSLSTGLEKLFF. CDR3 sequence (DNA): TGTGCCAGCAGTTTGAGCACAGGGTTAGAAAAACTGTTTTTT.